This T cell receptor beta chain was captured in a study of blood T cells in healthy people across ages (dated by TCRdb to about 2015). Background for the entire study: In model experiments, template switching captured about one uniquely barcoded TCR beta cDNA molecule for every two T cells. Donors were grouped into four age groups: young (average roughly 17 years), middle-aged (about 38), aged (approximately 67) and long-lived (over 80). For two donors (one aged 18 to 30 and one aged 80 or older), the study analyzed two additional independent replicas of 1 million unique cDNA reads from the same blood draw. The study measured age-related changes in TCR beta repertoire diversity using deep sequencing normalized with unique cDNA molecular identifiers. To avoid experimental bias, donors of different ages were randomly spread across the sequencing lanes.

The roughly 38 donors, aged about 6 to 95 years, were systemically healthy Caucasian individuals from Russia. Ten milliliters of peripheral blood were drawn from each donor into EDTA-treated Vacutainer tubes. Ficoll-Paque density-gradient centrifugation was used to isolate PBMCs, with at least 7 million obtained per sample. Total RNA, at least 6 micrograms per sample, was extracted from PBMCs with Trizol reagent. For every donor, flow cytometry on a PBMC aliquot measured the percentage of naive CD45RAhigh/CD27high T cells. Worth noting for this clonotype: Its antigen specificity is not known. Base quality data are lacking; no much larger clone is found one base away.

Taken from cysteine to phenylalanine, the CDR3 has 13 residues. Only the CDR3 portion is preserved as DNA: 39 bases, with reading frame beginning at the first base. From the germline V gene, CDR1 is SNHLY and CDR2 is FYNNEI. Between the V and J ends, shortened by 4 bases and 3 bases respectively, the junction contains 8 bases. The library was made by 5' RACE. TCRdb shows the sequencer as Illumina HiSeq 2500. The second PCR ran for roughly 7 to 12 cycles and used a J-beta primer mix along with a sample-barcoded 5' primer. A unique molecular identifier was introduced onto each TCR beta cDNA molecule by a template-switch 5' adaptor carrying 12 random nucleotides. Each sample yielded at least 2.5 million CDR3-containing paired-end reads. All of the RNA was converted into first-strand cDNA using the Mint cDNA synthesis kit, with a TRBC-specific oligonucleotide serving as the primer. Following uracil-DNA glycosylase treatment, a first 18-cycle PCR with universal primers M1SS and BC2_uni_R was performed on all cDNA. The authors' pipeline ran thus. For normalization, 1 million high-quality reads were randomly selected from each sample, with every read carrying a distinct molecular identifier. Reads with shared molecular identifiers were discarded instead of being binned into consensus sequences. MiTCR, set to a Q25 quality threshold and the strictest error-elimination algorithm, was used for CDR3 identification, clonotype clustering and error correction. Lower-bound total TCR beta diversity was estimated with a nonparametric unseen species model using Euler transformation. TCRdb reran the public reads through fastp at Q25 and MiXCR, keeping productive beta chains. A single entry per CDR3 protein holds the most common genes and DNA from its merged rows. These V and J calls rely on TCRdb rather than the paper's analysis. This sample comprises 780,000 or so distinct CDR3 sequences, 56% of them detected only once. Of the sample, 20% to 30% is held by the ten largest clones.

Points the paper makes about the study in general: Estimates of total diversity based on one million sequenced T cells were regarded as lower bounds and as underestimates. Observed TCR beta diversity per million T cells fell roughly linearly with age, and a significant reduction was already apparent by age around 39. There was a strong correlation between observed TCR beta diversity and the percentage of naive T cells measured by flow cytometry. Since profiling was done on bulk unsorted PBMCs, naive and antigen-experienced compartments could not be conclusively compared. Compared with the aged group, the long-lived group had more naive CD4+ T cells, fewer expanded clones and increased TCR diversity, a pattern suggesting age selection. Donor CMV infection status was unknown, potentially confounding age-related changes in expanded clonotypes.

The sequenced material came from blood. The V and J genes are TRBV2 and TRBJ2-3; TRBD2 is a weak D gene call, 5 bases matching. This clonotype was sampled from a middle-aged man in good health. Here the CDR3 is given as CASSAEVTDTQYF. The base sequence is TGTGCCAGCAGTGCGGAGGTTACAGATACGCAGTATTTT.